A single sample gave rise to the 17 T cell receptor beta chains below, sequenced in a study of blood T cell repertoires in COVID-19. TCRdb's copy holds only in-frame clones and misses some; the assay was immunoSEQ multiplex PCR. The sample lists fewer than 100,000 clones; around 85% were seen once. The sequencing sample was made of peripheral blood. Source of these receptors: a man in his fifties or sixties with COVID-19, enrolled during active disease.

The CDR3 loop is CASSYSGGADTQYF. For the CDR3, the DNA is TGTGCCAGCAGTTACTCTGGCGGGGCAGATACGCAGTATTTT. The genes are TRBV6-5 and TRBJ2-3, with D possibly being TRBD2 (6 bases). CDR3 length: 14 residues. Trimming took 0 bases from V and 4 from J, leaving 8 bases between them. In germline, CDR1 is MNHEY, CDR2 SVGAGI.

The V call is TRBV7-2, the J call TRBJ1-3; D gene ambiguous. The CDR3 spans 15 residues. Trimming cost V 5 bases and J 1 base, with 12 bases left between them. In germline, CDR1 is SGHTA, CDR2 FQGNSA. The CDR3 loop reads CASSERRDSGNTIYF. In DNA form, the CDR3 reads TGTGCCAGCAGCGAACGCCGAGATTCTGGAAACACCATATATTTT.

The J gene is TRBJ2-5, the V gene TRBV15; 9 nucleotides agree with TRBD2. From germline, CDR1 is LNHNV and CDR2 YYDKDF (reference sequence). The CDR3 covers 16 residues. With V trimmed by 1 base and J by 0 bases, 3 bases remained unmatched. The CDR3 sequence: CATSRGAGGYQETQYF. CDR3 DNA: TGTGCCACCAGCAGAGGAGCGGGGGGTTACCAAGAGACCCAGTACTTC.

The chain couples TRBV11-1 to TRBJ1-1; maybe TRBD1 (5 bases). Trimming removed 5 bases from V and 1 base from J, with 11 bases in between. CDR1 and CDR2 (germline): SGHAT, FQDESV (reference sequence). The CDR3 covers 14 residues. As DNA, the CDR3 is TGTGCCAGCAGCGTGCCACAGGCGAACACTGAAGCTTTCTTT. This sequence encodes CASSVPQANTEAFF.

The V and J genes are TRBV2 and TRBJ1-1; D is possibly TRBD1 (5 bases). CDR1 SNHLY and CDR2 FYNNEI come from the germline V gene. V lost 3 bases, J lost 8 bases, and 10 bases lay in between. The CDR3 length is 12 residues. The CDR3 bases are TGTGCCAGCAGTGAGGTAGGGGTCGAAGCTTTCTTT. The encoded protein is CASSEVGVEAFF.

This chain links TRBV7-6 with TRBJ2-5, with 12 bases fitting TRBD1. Losses at the gene ends were 6 bases for V and 7 bases for J; bases not matched to a gene: 12. The germline V gene encodes CDR1 SGHVS and CDR2 FNYEAQ. The CDR3 length is 16 residues. The CDR3 protein is CASRNTGGQGAGTQYF. The CDR3 nucleotides read TGTGCCAGCAGAAATACGGGGGGACAGGGGGCAGGGACCCAGTACTTC. Complete variable domain (other parts from reference TRBV7-6 and TRBJ2-5): GAGVSQSPRYKVTKRGQDVALRCDPISGHVSLYWYRQALGQGPEFLTYFNYEAQQDKSGLPNDRFSAERPEGSISTLTIQRTEQRDSAMYRCASRNTGGQGAGTQYFGPGTRLLVL.

The V and J genes are TRBV15 and TRBJ2-3, with 10 bases matching TRBD2. The V gene's germline CDR1 is LNHNV and CDR2 YYDKDF (reference sequence). Unmatched junction bases numbered 9, after V lost 3 bases and J lost 3 bases. The CDR3 is made up of 17 amino acids. As DNA, the CDR3 is TGTGCCACCAGCAGGCCTGGGGCTAGCGGGAGTACAGATACGCAGTATTTT. Protein: CATSRPGASGSTDTQYF.

V gene TRBV5-1 combines with J gene TRBJ1-1; D perhaps matches TRBD1 (5 bases). The V end lost 3 bases, the J end lost 4 bases, and 13 bases lay between the germline ends. This CDR3 is 14 amino acids long. Looked up from germline, CDR1 is SGHRS and CDR2 is YFSETQ. The CDR3 nucleotides are TGCGCCAGCAGCTCCTCCGGGGGAGCCACTGAAGCTTTCTTT. This codes for CASSSSGGATEAFF. Variable domain in full (rest from reference TRBV5-1 and TRBJ1-1): KAGVTQTPRYLIKTRGQQVTLSCSPISGHRSVSWYQQTPGQGLQFLFEYFSETQRNKGNFPGRFSGRQFSNSRSEMNVSTLELGDSALYLCASSSSGGATEAFFGQGTRLTVV.

This clone was seen a single time. The CDR3 here is CASSVGTGFLETQYF. The CDR3 DNA follows: TGTGCCAGCAGCGTAGGGACAGGGTTTTTGGAGACCCAGTACTTC. V gene TRBV9 combines with J gene TRBJ2-5; 8 bases fit TRBD1. V dropped 0 bases and J dropped 5; count of bases not matched to a gene: 6. The germline V gene has CDR1 SGDLS and CDR2 YYNGEE. This CDR3 is 15 amino acids long.

The chain carries TRBV7-3 and TRBJ2-3; D is unclear. This CDR3 has 14 amino acids. The V end was cut by 5 bases, the J end by 4 bases, with 13 bases between. Germline V gene data show CDR1 as SGHTA and CDR2 as FQGTGA. DNA of the CDR3: TGTGCCAGCAGCCCCCAACGGAGCGCAGATACGCAGTATTTT. Protein product: CASSPQRSADTQYF.

This clone has only one observation. Possible read error: a much larger clone is one base away. The chain links TRBV4-1 to TRBJ2-7, with 7 bases that match TRBD1. V dropped 5 bases and J dropped 0; count of bases not matched to a gene: 4. Germline V CDR1 and CDR2: MGHRA, YSYEKL. This CDR3 is built from 14 residues. CDR3 loop: CASSSRDSSYEQYF. The CDR3 coding sequence is TGCGCCAGCAGCTCCCGGGACAGCTCCTACGAGCAGTACTTC.

The J gene is TRBJ2-5, the V gene TRBV19; 7 bases are a match to TRBD2. The germline gives CDR1 LNHDA, CDR2 SQIVND (reference sequence). Losses at the gene ends were 7 bases for V and 7 bases for J; bases not matched to a gene: 12. The CDR3 is 14 amino acids. In DNA form, the CDR3 reads TGTGCCAGTAACGCTGCGGGAGCCACCGGGACCCAGTACTTC. This codes for CASNAAGATGTQYF.

The rearrangement joins TRBV29-1 to TRBJ2-2; TRBD1 agrees at 9 bases. Trimming took 4 bases from V and 3 from J; bases not matched to a gene: 3. Germline V lookup: CDR1 SQVTM, CDR2 ANQGSEA. The CDR3 is 14 amino acids. CDR3 sequence reads: CSVGTGEYTGELFF. CDR3 DNA sequence: TGCAGCGTTGGGACAGGGGAGTACACCGGGGAGCTGTTTTTT.

This clone is a singleton in its sample. The rearrangement joins TRBV21-1 to TRBJ2-1; the D segment call TRBD1 is taken from the table without a DNA check. TRBV21-1 is flagged as a pseudogene. This CDR3 spans 18 amino acids. In DNA form, the CDR3 reads TGTGCCAGCAGAGGCTACGGGACAGGGCCAAGCTCCTACAATGAGCAGTTCTTC. Residues: CASRGYGTGPSSYNEQFF.

The chain has TRBV11-2 and TRBJ2-1; the match to TRBD1 covers 8 bases. With 1 base clipped from V and 0 bases from J, the junction kept 8 bases outside the gene matches. The CDR3 consists of 18 residues. Per the germline V gene, CDR1 is SGHAT and CDR2 is FQNNGV. For the CDR3, the DNA is TGTGCCAGCAGCTTAGTTCGGCAGGGGGCAATCTCCTACAATGAGCAGTTCTTC. Translation gives CASSLVRQGAISYNEQFF. The full variable domain, its missing parts supplied by reference TRBV11-2 and TRBJ2-1, is EAGVAQSPRYKIIEKRQSVAFWCNPISGHATLYWYQQILGQGPKLLIQFQNNGVVDDSQLPKDRFSAERLKGVDSTLKIQPAKLEDSAVYLCASSLVRQGAISYNEQFFGPGTRLTVL.

The J gene is TRBJ2-7, the V gene TRBV19, with D possibly matching TRBD2 (6 bases). Deletions cut 3 bases from V and 6 bases from J, with 18 bases between. There are 15 residues in the CDR3. Per the germline V gene, CDR1 is LNHDA and CDR2 is SQIVND (reference sequence). CDR3 sequence: CASSITPGGPGEQYF. The CDR3 DNA reads TGTGCCAGTAGTATTACCCCCGGGGGACCGGGCGAGCAGTACTTC.

The rearrangement links TRBV5-1 to TRBJ1-5; 8 bases match TRBD1. The CDR3 spans 15 residues. J was trimmed by 3 bases and V by 2 bases; bases with no gene match: 4. CDR1 and CDR2 (germline): SGHRS, YFSETQ. CDR3 loop: CASSFTGGVNQPQHF. CDR3 coding DNA: TGCGCCAGCAGCTTCACAGGGGGAGTCAATCAGCCCCAGCATTTT.